This TCR beta chain came from a study of T-cell memory formation after mild COVID-19. CDR1 LNHDA and CDR2 SQIVND come from the germline V gene (reference sequence). V was cut by 5 bases and J by 1 base, with 16 bases left in between. This CDR3 has 16 residues. TCRdb re-called the 5' RACE reads through MiXCR, storing one row per CDR3 protein. This sample has 450,000 or so distinct CDR3 sequences, with roughly 25% found just once. This clonotype was counted only a few times. The gene calls are TRBV19 and TRBJ2-3; no clear D gene. The TCR sequence derives from an adult woman who had mild COVID-19 (a few samples of this study predate the infection). Cell type and time point are not known. The source material was PBMCs or a T cell subset sorted from them (not recorded which). The CDR3 spells CASSLVLVQRTDTQYF. The DNA for the CDR3 is TGTGCCAGTAGTTTGGTCTTAGTCCAACGCACAGATACGCAGTATTTT.